The present entry profiles one T cell receptor beta chain with its context. Original data processing: Amplifying reference gene primers gave estimates of nucleated cell counts. Produced via immunoSEQ multiplex PCR; TCRdb's table is partial and in-frame only. D and trimming were read from the DNA, whereas the V and J calls and clone size are those reported in that table. The data hold 180,000 or so clones, with roughly 76% observed a single time. This entry is derived from a study of blood T cell repertoires in COVID-19. In the study overall: Acute and convalescent COVID-19 specimens originated in the United States, Italy and Spain. Sample material is recorded as cDNA or gDNA derived from T cells, B-cell-depleted T cells, or PBMCs.

Trimming cost V 0 bases and J 2 bases; bases outside gene matches: 4. The CDR3 extends over 16 amino acids. The germline V gene encodes CDR1 LGHNA and CDR2 YSLEER. Sequencing was done on a sample of peripheral blood. The chain is built from TRBV4-3 and TRBJ2-1, with 7 bases lining up with TRBD2. The receptor comes from a woman between 45 and 65 years old with active or convalescent COVID-19. The CDR3 DNA is TGCGCCAGCAGCCAAGACGAAGGACTAGCCTACAATGAGCAGTTCTTC. This sequence encodes CASSQDEGLAYNEQFF.